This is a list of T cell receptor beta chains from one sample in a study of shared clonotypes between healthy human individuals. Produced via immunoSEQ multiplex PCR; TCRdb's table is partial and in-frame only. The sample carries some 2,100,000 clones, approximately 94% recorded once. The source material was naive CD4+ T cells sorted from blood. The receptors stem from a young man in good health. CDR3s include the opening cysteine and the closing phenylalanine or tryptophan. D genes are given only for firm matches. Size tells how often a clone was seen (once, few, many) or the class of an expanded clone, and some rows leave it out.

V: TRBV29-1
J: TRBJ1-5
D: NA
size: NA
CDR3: CSVEDHGQPQHF
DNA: TGCAGCGTTGAAGATCATGGACAGCCCCAGCATTTT

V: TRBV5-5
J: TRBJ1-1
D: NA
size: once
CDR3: CASSFQGDTEAFF
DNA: TGTGCCAGCAGCTTTCAGGGTGACACTGAAGCTTTCTTT

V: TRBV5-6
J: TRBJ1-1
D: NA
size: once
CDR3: CASSFLRSSTEAFF
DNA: TGTGCCAGCAGCTTCCTCAGGTCGTCGACTGAAGCTTTCTTT

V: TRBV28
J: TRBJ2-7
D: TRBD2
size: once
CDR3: CASRRGLAGIYEQYF
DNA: TGTGCCAGCAGGCGAGGACTAGCGGGGATCTACGAGCAGTACTTC

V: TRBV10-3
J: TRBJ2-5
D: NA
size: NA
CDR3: CAIGYGAQETQYF
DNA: TGTGCCATCGGCTACGGAGCCCAAGAGACCCAGTACTTC

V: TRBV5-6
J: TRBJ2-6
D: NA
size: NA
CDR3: CASSWAQVPANVLTF
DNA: TGTGCCAGCAGCTGGGCCCAGGTGCCCGCCAACGTCCTGACTTTC

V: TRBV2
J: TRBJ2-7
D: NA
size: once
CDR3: CASSDGGPSYEQYF
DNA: TGTGCCAGCAGTGATGGAGGGCCCTCCTACGAGCAGTACTTC

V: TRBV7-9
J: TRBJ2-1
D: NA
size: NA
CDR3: CASSLSFLVTYNEQFF
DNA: TGTGCCAGCAGCTTATCGTTTCTAGTCACATACAATGAGCAGTTCTTC

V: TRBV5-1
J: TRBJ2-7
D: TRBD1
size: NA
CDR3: CASSSTGDPTYEQYF
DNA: TGCGCCAGCAGCTCGACAGGGGATCCCACCTACGAGCAGTACTTC

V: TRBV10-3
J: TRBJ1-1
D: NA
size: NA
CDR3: CAILGSSNTEAFF
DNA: TGTGCCATCCTCGGATCTTCGAACACTGAAGCTTTCTTT

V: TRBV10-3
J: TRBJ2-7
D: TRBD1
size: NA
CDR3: CAISGAGQGGYEQYF
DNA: TGTGCCATCAGTGGGGCGGGACAGGGGGGCTACGAGCAGTACTTC

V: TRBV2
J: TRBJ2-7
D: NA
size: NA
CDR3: CASSEAPRLRDGGQYF
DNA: TGTGCCAGCAGTGAAGCGCCGAGACTCCGCGATGGTGGGCAGTACTTC

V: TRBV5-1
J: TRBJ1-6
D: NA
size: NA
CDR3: CASSLRAQPLSSYNSPLHF
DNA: TGCGCCAGCAGCTTGCGAGCGCAACCCCTGAGCTCCTATAATTCACCCCTCCACTTT

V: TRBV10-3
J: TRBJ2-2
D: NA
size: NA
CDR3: CAISESIGQNTGELFF
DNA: TGTGCCATCAGTGAGTCGATTGGTCAGAACACCGGGGAGCTGTTTTTT

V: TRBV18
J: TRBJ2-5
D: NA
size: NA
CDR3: CASSPPQGISTTIETQYF
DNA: TGTGCCAGCTCACCACCACAGGGAATCAGTACTACTATAGAGACCCAGTACTTC

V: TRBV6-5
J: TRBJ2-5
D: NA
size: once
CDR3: CASTRSWAQETQYF
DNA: TGTGCCAGCACTCGCTCCTGGGCCCAAGAGACCCAGTACTTC

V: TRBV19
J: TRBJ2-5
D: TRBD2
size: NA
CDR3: CASRTSGSGWETQYF
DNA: TGTGCCAGCCGGACTAGCGGGAGTGGTTGGGAGACCCAGTACTTC

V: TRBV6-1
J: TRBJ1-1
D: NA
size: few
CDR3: CASRANKNTEAFF
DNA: TGTGCCAGCAGAGCGAACAAGAACACTGAAGCTTTCTTT

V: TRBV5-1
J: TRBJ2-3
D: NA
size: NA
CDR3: CASSSSTSTDTQYF
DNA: TGCGCCAGCAGCTCCTCGACTAGCACAGATACGCAGTATTTT

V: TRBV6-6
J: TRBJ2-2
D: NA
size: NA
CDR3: CASSYFTGELFF
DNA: TGTGCCAGCAGTTACTTTACCGGGGAGCTGTTTTTT

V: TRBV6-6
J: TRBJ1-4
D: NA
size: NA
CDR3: CASSYGGKAEEKLFF
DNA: TGTGCCAGCAGTTACGGGGGAAAGGCTGAGGAAAAACTGTTTTTT

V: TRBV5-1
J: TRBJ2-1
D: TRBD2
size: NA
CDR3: CASSTSGSIEQFF
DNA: TGCGCCAGCTCTACTAGCGGGAGCATTGAGCAGTTCTTC

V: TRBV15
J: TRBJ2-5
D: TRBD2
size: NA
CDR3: CATSRGLAGGPKETQYF
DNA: TGTGCCACCAGCAGGGGACTAGCGGGAGGGCCGAAGGAGACCCAGTACTTC

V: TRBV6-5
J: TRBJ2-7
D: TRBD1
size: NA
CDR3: CASSLWPGQGYEQYF
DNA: TGTGCCAGCAGTTTATGGCCGGGACAGGGCTACGAGCAGTACTTC

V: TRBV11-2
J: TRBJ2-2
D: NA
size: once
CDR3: CASSLQLATNTGELFF
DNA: TGTGCCAGCAGTCTCCAGCTAGCCACGAACACCGGGGAGCTGTTTTTT

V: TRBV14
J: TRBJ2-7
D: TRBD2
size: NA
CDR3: CASSQGTFIPGGEQYF
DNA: TGTGCCAGCAGCCAAGGGACTTTTATCCCCGGGGGGGAGCAGTACTTC